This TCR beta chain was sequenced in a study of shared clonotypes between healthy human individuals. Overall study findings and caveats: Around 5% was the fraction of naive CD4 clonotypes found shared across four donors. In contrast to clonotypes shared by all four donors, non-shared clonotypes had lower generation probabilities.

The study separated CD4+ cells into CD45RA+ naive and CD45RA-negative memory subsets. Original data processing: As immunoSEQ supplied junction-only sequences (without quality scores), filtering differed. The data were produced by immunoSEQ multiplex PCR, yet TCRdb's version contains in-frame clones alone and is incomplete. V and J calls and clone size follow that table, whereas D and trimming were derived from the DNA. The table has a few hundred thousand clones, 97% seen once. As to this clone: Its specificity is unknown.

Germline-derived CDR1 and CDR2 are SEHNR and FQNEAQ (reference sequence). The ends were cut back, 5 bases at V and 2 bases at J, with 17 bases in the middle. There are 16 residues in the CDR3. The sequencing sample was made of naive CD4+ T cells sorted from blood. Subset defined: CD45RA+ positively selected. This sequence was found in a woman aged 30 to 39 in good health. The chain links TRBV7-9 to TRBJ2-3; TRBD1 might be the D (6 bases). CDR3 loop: CASSPSRDKFTDTQYF. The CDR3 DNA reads TGTGCCAGCAGCCCCTCCCGGGACAAATTCACAGATACGCAGTATTTT.